This T cell receptor (beta chain) was profiled in a study of cytomegalovirus exposure and HLA in healthy donors. Primers: 60 Vbeta forward and 13 Jbeta reverse. Repertoires were generated with immunoSEQ multiplex PCR, while TCRdb's copy carries only in-frame clones and drops some. The repertoire has 200,000 to 250,000 clones, 82% of them found once; the top ten carry approximately 5.3%. The donors gave bone marrow, and they were healthy. This CDR3 is built from 16 residues. With 6 bases clipped from V and 8 bases from J, the junction kept 14 bases outside the gene matches. This rearrangement joins TRBV23-1 to TRBJ1-4, with 8 bases lining up with TRBD1. TRBV23-1 falls under the ORF class, with uncertain function. The TCR sequence derives from a middle-aged woman in good health and CMV-seropositive. Input material: PBMCs. The CDR3 DNA reads as TGCGCCAGCAGCCGGGACAGGTGTCCCCCGGAGGAAAAACTGTTTTTT. This translates into CASSRDRCPPEEKLFF.